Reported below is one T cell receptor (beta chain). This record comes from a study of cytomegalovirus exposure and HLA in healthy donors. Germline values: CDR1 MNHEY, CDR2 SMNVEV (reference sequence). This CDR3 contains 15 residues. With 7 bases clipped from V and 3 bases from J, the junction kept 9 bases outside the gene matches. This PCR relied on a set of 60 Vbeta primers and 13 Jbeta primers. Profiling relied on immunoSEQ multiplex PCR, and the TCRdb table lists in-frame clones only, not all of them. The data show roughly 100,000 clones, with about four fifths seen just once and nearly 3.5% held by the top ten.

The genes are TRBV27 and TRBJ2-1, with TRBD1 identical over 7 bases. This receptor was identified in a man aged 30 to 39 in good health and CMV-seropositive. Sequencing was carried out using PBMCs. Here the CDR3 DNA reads TGTGCCAGCACCAATGCAGGGGGTAACTACAATGAGCAGTTCTTC. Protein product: CASTNAGGNYNEQFF.